These T cell receptor beta chains were read from a single sample in a study of T-cell reconstitution after alpha-beta-depleted transplantation in children. TCRdb ran MiXCR on the PCR reads and lists one entry per CDR3 protein. Here the sample spans about 290,000 distinct CDR3 sequences, about 9.5% being singletons. The sequenced sample was PBMCs, obtained before TCRalphabeta/CD19-depleted stem cell transplant. Source of these receptors: a boy under two years old with acute myeloid leukemia, due to receive a stem cell transplant. The CDR3 runs from the conserved cysteine through the conserved F or W. Fields, in order: V gene, clone size, D gene, J gene, CDR3 DNA, CDR3 protein. D genes are given only for firm matches. Expanded clones are given a class, and other clones once, few, many or no size at all.

V: TRBV20-1
size: .
D: .
J: TRBJ2-1
DNA: TGCAGTGCTAGAGTGGTAAAGAAAGTAGGGCACAATGAGCAGTTCTTC
CDR3: CSARVVKKVGHNEQFF

V: TRBV25-1
size: few
D: .
J: TRBJ2-2
DNA: TGTGCCAGCAGAGAAGGGGGGGTTGACACCGGGGAGCTGTTTTTT
CDR3: CASREGGVDTGELFF

V: TRBV18
size: many
D: .
J: TRBJ2-7
DNA: TGTGCCAGCTCACCACCGTACAACGAGCAGTACTTC
CDR3: CASSPPYNEQYF

V: TRBV18
size: many
D: .
J: TRBJ2-4
DNA: TGTGCCAGCTCGGACCCTGGAGCCAAAAACATTCAGTACTTC
CDR3: CASSDPGAKNIQYF

V: TRBV15
size: .
D: .
J: TRBJ1-6
DNA: TGTGCCACCAGCAGCGATCGGGACTATCGTAGGGCCTCCTATAATTCACCCCTCCACTTT
CDR3: CATSSDRDYRRASYNSPLHF

V: TRBV29-1
size: many
D: .
J: TRBJ1-2
DNA: TGCAGCGTTGCCACAGGGAGGGGCTACACCTTC
CDR3: CSVATGRGYTF

V: TRBV6-2/TRBV6-3
size: many
D: TRBD2
J: TRBJ2-1
DNA: TGTGCCAGCAGCCAAACTAGCGGGAGGAAAGACTTC
CDR3: CASSQTSGRKDF

V: TRBV7-2
size: .
D: TRBD2
J: TRBJ2-7
DNA: TGTGCCAGCAGCTCGTCCTTAGCGGGAGGCTACGAGCAGTACTTC
CDR3: CASSSSLAGGYEQYF

V: TRBV6-2/TRBV6-3
size: few
D: .
J: TRBJ2-7
DNA: TGTGCCAGCAGTTATGGGGGGAGGCACCTCTACGAGCAGTACTTC
CDR3: CASSYGGRHLYEQYF

V: TRBV6-1
size: many
D: .
J: TRBJ1-2
DNA: TGTGCCAGCACCGAGGGGTTTGGCTACACCTTC
CDR3: CASTEGFGYTF

V: TRBV5-1
size: .
D: .
J: TRBJ2-3
DNA: TGCGCCAGCAGCCACCCACCCACAGATACGCAGTATTTT
CDR3: CASSHPPTDTQYF

V: TRBV24-1
size: .
D: TRBD1
J: TRBJ2-2
DNA: TGTGCCACCAGTGATAAACAGGGGCTCGGCACCGGGGAGCTGTTTTTT
CDR3: CATSDKQGLGTGELFF

V: TRBV7-2
size: many
D: .
J: TRBJ2-3
DNA: TGTGCCAGCAGCCTCCCGGGACTCTCTAGCACAGATACGCAGTATTTT
CDR3: CASSLPGLSSTDTQYF

V: TRBV5-1
size: many
D: TRBD2
J: TRBJ2-1
DNA: TGCGCCAGCAGCTTGACTAGCGGGGCCCGCTACAATGAGCAGTTCTTC
CDR3: CASSLTSGARYNEQFF